Listed here are 23 T cell receptor beta chains from one sample, sequenced in a study of T-cell memory formation after mild COVID-19 (dated by TCRdb to about 2021). Receptor libraries were prepared by 5' RACE. The reads were generated on an Illumina NovaSeq 6000. Clones were called with MiXCR by TCRdb after fastp trimmed the public reads at Q25, and only in-frame beta chains were retained. A single entry per CDR3 protein holds the most common genes and DNA from its merged rows. This sample lists a few hundred thousand distinct CDR3 sequences; approximately 15% were detected once. Approximately 20% of the sample comes from the top ten. Sample: PBMCs or a T cell subset sorted from them (not recorded which). Receptors were obtained from a man between 18 and 35 years old who had mild COVID-19 (a few samples of this study predate the infection). The sample titles of this study are shuffled in the database, so cell type and time point are left out; the donor was told from shared clones.

This clonotype has a handful of counts. The V call is TRBV4-2, the J call TRBJ2-1; 7 nucleotides agree with TRBD2. The junction had 3 bases not matched to a gene; V was cut back by 1 base and J by 9 bases. CDR3 length: 13 amino acids. Germline lookup yields CDR1 LGHNA and CDR2 YNFKEQ. CDR3 sequence: CASSQGGRGEQFF. CDR3 nucleotide sequence: TGTGCCAGCAGCCAAGGGGGGAGGGGTGAGCAGTTCTTC.

This clonotype was seen a few times. This chain connects TRBV2 to TRBJ2-5; D gene uncertain. Germline V gene lookup returns CDR1 SNHLY and CDR2 FYNNEI. With 10 bases removed from V and 1 base from J, the gap between germline ends came to 19 bases. The CDR3 loop spans 15 amino acids. The CDR3 bases are TGTGCCACCCCCGAGGCTTTGGCCGGCCAAGAGACCCAGTACTTC. Translated, it gives CATPEALAGQETQYF.

This clonotype has more than one count but fewer than ten. This chain uses TRBV12-3 or TRBV12-4 with TRBJ1-5, with D maybe TRBD1 (5 bases). The V end was cut by 6 bases, the J end by 0 bases, with 15 bases between. The CDR3 covers 16 residues. As DNA, the CDR3 is TGTGCCAGCAGCCCGTTGGGACGGGATAGCAATCAGCCCCAGCATTTT. It encodes CASSPLGRDSNQPQHF.

This chain links TRBV20-1 with TRBJ2-1; 7 bases agree with TRBD2. V lost 0 bases, J lost 0 bases, and 5 bases stayed unmatched. Germline V gives CDR1 DFQATT, CDR2 SNEGSKA (reference sequence). The CDR3 is 16 amino acids. CDR3 DNA: TGCAGTGCTAGAGACCCCGGGGGGAGCTCCTACAATGAGCAGTTCTTC. Translating it yields CSARDPGGSSYNEQFF.

This clonotype occurred a few times. This rearrangement joins TRBV7-9 to TRBJ2-2; D gene uncertain. Germline CDR1 and CDR2: SEHNR and FQNEAQ (reference sequence). Between the trimmed V and J ends, which lost 5 bases and 7 bases, there was a span of 14 bases. The CDR3 has 14 residues. The CDR3 region is CASSRSQNGGELFF. CDR3 DNA sequence: TGTGCCAGCAGCCGCTCGCAAAACGGCGGGGAGCTGTTTTTT.

CDR3 residues: CASSEAGANQPQHF. Written as DNA, the CDR3 is TGTGCCAGCTCGGAGGCAGGGGCGAATCAGCCCCAGCATTTT. The chain employs TRBV18 and TRBJ1-5; D perhaps matches TRBD1 (6 bases). The CDR3 totals 14 residues. The V gene lost 6 bases and the J gene lost 4 bases, with 13 bases spanning the gap. Germline values: CDR1 KGHSH, CDR2 LQKENI.

The table lists this clonotype with a count of one. The chain couples TRBV20-1 to TRBJ2-7; D might be TRBD1 (5 bases). Germline CDR1 is DFQATT and CDR2 is SNEGSKA (reference sequence). V was shortened by 3 bases and J by 3 bases, with 9 bases between the two germline ends. The CDR3 has 12 amino acids. CDR3 sequence: CSASQGNYEQYF. DNA for the CDR3: TGCAGTGCTAGCCAGGGTAACTACGAGCAGTACTTC.

This chain connects TRBV20-1 to TRBJ2-2; D gene uncertain. This CDR3 is built from 11 residues. Germline V gene lookup returns CDR1 DFQATT and CDR2 SNEGSKA (reference sequence). V lost 5 bases, J lost 6 bases, and 7 bases lay in between. CDR3 DNA: TGCAGTGCTCTAGGGCCCGGGGAGCTGTTTTTT. Residues: CSALGPGELFF.

This clonotype was seen a few times. V usage is TRBV4-2 and J usage is TRBJ2-7; 8 bases align to TRBD1. This CDR3 contains 15 residues. The germline V gene encodes CDR1 LGHNA and CDR2 YNFKEQ. V shed 4 bases, J shed 4 bases, and the junction held 9 bases outside the gene matches. CDR3 sequence: CASSPGGRGHYEQYF. The DNA for the CDR3 is TGTGCCAGCAGCCCCGGGGGCAGGGGGCATTACGAGCAGTACTTC.

A remark on this clonotype: At one end, the junction sequence differs from germline, possibly due to a read error. V gene TRBV20-1 combines with J gene TRBJ1-3; D gene uncertain. From germline, CDR1 is DFQATT and CDR2 SNEGSKA (reference sequence). The CDR3 extends over 11 amino acids. The CDR3 here is CRASSGNTIYF. The CDR3 DNA reads as TGCAGGGCTAGCTCTGGAAACACCATATATTTT.

This clonotype was seen repeatedly, ten times or more. The chain links TRBV10-3 to TRBJ2-2, with D unresolved. The CDR3 covers 15 residues. Germline V gene lookup returns CDR1 ENHRY and CDR2 SYGVKD. The V end was cut by 8 bases, the J end by 0 bases, with 13 bases between. The DNA of the CDR3 is TGTGCCATCCCCCGACCAGGTTCGAACACCGGGGAGCTGTTTTTT. Protein product: CAIPRPGSNTGELFF.

The rearrangement links TRBV7-2 to TRBJ2-1; TRBD2 matches 15 bases. Germline assignment: CDR1 SGHTA and CDR2 FQGNSA. The CDR3 has 20 amino acids. Unmatched junction bases numbered 11, after V lost 2 bases and J lost 3 bases. CDR3 sequence (DNA): TGTGCCAGCAGCTTAAAAAGGACTAGCGGGGGGGCCTCACGCTACAATGAGCAGTTCTTC. This encodes CASSLKRTSGGASRYNEQFF.

This clonotype was counted only a few times. The chain joins TRBV7-9 to TRBJ2-5; TRBD1 might be the D (5 bases). Germline CDR1 is SEHNR and CDR2 is FQNEAQ (reference sequence). V was pared by 1 base and J by 5 bases, with 14 bases between. The CDR3 runs 15 residues. Here the CDR3 reads CASSLEDTLGETQYF. In DNA, the CDR3 is TGTGCCAGCAGCTTAGAGGACACCCTGGGGGAGACCCAGTACTTC.

This clonotype was counted a few times. This chain joins TRBV6-6 and TRBJ2-5; 9 positions agree with TRBD2. Germline trimming cut 0 bases from V and 9 bases from J; bases unmatched to any gene: 14. This CDR3 is built from 17 residues. CDR1 is MNHNY, CDR2 SVGAGI, per germline (reference sequence). CDR3 sequence: CASSYSDETSGLGAQYF. DNA for the CDR3: TGTGCCAGCAGTTACTCGGATGAGACTAGCGGCCTGGGGGCCCAGTACTTC.

This clonotype has just a few counts. This chain links TRBV4-3 with TRBJ1-6; TRBD1 aligns across 8 bases. Germline values: CDR1 LGHNA, CDR2 YSLEER. The CDR3 has 15 amino acids. V shed 4 bases and J 4 bases; nucleotides not matched to a gene: 3. The CDR3 bases are TGCGCCAGCAGCCCCGACAGGGGTTATAATTCACCCCTCCACTTT. This encodes CASSPDRGYNSPLHF.

This clonotype has just a few counts. The chain links TRBV7-8 to TRBJ2-7; D perhaps matches TRBD1 (5 bases). CDR3 length: 13 amino acids. Deletions cut 4 bases from V and 9 bases from J, with 16 bases between. Germline V lookup: CDR1 SGHVS, CDR2 FQNEAQ. The DNA for the CDR3 is TGTGCCAGCAGCTCACTTGCGACAGAACGGCAGTACGTC. Translated: CASSSLATERQYV.

This clonotype was recorded at least ten times. The chain is built from TRBV5-1 and TRBJ2-7; D is unresolved. Germline V gives CDR1 SGHRS, CDR2 YFSETQ. V gave up 10 bases and J gave up 6 bases, with 11 bases separating them. This CDR3 comprises 10 residues. CDR3 sequence (DNA): TGCGCCCACGGGTATCGCGAGCAGTACGTC. Translation: CAHGYREQYV.

This clonotype was seen many times. This chain uses TRBV29-1 with TRBJ2-3; D is perhaps TRBD1 (6 bases). The ends were cut back, 2 bases at V and 0 bases at J, with 9 bases in the middle. The germline CDR1 and CDR2 sequences are SQVTM and ANQGSEA. This CDR3 comprises 14 residues. CDR3 sequence (DNA): TGCAGCGTTGAAAGGGACACGAGCACAGATACGCAGTATTTT. Translating gives CSVERDTSTDTQYF.

V gene TRBV6-2 or TRBV6-3 combines with J gene TRBJ2-3, with 10 bases matching TRBD1. Looked up from germline, CDR1 is MNHEY and CDR2 is SVGEGT. The junction had 17 bases not matched to a gene; V was cut back by 6 bases and J by 5 bases. The CDR3 totals 18 residues. The CDR3 coding sequence is TGTGCCAGCAGGTCGCCCATCTCCGGGACAGGGGCCGGAGATACGCAGTATTTT. It is translated as CASRSPISGTGAGDTQYF.

On this clonotype: At one end the junction does not follow the germline gene, possibly because of a read error. The V call is TRBV10-1, the J call TRBJ2-3; D remains ambiguous. Germline V gene lookup returns CDR1 WNHNN and CDR2 SYGVQD (reference sequence). This CDR3 contains 13 residues. The CDR3 spells CARSARNTDTQYF. DNA of the CDR3: TGCGCCAGAAGTGCCAGGAACACAGATACGCAGTATTTT.

J is TRBJ1-1 and V is TRBV3-1, with TRBD1 as a possible D gene (5 bases). Germline CDR1 reads LGHDT; CDR2 reads YNNKEL (reference sequence). The CDR3 consists of 14 residues. The germline V and J ends were trimmed by 5 bases and 6 bases, with 16 bases remaining between them. The CDR3 protein is CASSTVPAGAEAFF. Here the CDR3 DNA reads TGTGCCAGCAGCACCGTCCCCGCGGGGGCTGAAGCTTTCTTT.

This clonotype was detected only a few times. The CDR3 loop reads CASSSYSRTGGATGGETQYF. The CDR3 DNA follows: TGTGCCAGCAGTTCCTACTCGCGGACAGGGGGCGCCACCGGTGGAGAGACCCAGTACTTC. V and J are TRBV6-2 or TRBV6-3 and TRBJ2-5, with 11 bases aligning to TRBD1. CDR1 is MNHEY and CDR2 is SVGEGT in the germline V gene. This CDR3 spans 20 amino acids. Germline trimming cut 4 bases from V and 4 bases from J; bases unmatched to any gene: 20.

This clonotype was counted between two and nine times. This chain connects TRBV21-1 to TRBJ2-3; the table assigns TRBD1, which was not confirmed against the DNA. TRBV21-1 is designated a pseudogene. CDR3 length: 17 residues. CDR3 amino acids: CASSKKRWGLSTDTQYF. As DNA, the CDR3 is TGTGCCAGCAGCAAAAAAAGATGGGGCCTATCCACAGATACGCAGTATTTT.